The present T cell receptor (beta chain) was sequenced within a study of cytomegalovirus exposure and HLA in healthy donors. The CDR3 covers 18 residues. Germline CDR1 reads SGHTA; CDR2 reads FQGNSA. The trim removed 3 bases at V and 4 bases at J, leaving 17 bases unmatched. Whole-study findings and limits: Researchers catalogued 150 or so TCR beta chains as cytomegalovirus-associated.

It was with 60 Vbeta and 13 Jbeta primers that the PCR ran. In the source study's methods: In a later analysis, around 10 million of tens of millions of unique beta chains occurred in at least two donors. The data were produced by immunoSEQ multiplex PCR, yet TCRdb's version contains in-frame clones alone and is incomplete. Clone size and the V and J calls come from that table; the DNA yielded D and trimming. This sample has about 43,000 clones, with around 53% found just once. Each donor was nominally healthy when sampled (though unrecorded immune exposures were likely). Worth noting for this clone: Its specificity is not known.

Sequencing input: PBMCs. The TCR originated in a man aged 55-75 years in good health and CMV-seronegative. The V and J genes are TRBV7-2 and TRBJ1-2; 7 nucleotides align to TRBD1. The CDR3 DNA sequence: TGTGCCAGCAGCTTCCACACATCGGACAGGACGGCGTTCTATGGCTACACCTTC. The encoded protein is CASSFHTSDRTAFYGYTF.